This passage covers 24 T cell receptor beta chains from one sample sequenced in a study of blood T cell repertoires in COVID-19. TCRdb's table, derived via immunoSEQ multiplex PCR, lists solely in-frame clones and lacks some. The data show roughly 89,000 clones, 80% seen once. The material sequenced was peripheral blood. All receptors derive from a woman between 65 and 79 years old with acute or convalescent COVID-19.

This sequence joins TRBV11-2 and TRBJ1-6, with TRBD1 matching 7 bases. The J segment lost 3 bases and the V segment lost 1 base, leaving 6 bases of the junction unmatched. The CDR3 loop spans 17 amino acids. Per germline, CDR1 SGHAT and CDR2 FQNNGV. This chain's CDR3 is CASSLGPRTGYNSPLHF. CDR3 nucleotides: TGTGCCAGCAGCTTAGGACCCCGGACAGGCTATAATTCACCCCTCCACTTT.

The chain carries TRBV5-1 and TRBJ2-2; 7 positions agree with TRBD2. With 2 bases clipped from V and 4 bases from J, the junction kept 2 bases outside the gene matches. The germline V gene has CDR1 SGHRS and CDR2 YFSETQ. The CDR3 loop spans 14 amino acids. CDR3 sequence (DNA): TGCGCCAGCAGCTTAGCGGGAAGCACCGGGGAGCTGTTTTTT. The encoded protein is CASSLAGSTGELFF.

The chain's CDR3 is CASSNTGYNEQYF. CDR3 nucleotides: TGTGCCAGCAGCAATACAGGGTACAACGAGCAGTACTTC. V is TRBV6-2 or TRBV6-3 and J is TRBJ2-7, with D perhaps matching TRBD1 (6 bases). The V end lost 6 bases, the J end lost 5 bases, and 14 bases lay between the germline ends. Germline CDR1 reads MNHEY; CDR2 reads SVGEGT. CDR3 size: 13 residues.

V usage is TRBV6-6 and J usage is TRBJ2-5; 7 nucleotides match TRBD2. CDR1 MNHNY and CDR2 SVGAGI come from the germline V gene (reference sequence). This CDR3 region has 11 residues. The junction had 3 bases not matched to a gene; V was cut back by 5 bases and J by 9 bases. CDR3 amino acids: CASSGGGSQYF. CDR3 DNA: TGTGCCAGCAGTGGCGGGGGATCCCAGTACTTC.

The CDR3 DNA is TGTGCCAGCAGCTTTCGACTAGCGGGAGGTATAGATACGCAGTATTTT. It is translated as CASSFRLAGGIDTQYF. V and J are TRBV5-4 and TRBJ2-3; 13 positions match TRBD2. This CDR3 has 16 amino acids. Germline values: CDR1 SGHNT, CDR2 YYREEE (reference sequence). V dropped 2 bases and J dropped 5; count of bases not matched to a gene: 5.

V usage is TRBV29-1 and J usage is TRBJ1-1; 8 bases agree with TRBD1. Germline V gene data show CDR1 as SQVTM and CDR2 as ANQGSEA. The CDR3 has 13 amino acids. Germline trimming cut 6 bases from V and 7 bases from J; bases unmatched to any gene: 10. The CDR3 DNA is TGCAGCGTGACCGGGACAGGTGATATTGAAGCTTTCTTT. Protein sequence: CSVTGTGDIEAFF.

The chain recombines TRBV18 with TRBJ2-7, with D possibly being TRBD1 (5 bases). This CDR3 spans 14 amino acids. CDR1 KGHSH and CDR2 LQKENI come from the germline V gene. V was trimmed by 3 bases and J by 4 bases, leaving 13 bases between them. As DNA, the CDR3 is TGTGCCAGCTCACCCAGGGCAGACGGTTACGAGCAGTACTTC. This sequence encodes CASSPRADGYEQYF.

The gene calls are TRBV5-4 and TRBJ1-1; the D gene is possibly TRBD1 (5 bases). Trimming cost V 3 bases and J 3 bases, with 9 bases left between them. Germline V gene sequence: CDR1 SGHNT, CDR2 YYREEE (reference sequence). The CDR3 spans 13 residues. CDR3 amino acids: CASSYDRDTEAFF. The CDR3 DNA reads TGTGCCAGCAGCTATGACAGAGACACTGAAGCTTTCTTT.

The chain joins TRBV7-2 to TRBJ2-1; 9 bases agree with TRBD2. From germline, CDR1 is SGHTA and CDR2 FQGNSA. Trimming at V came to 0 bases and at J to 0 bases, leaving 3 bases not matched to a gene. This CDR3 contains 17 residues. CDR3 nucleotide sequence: TGTGCCAGCAGCTTAGCCTTGACTAGCGGCTCCTACAATGAGCAGTTCTTC. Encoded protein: CASSLALTSGSYNEQFF.

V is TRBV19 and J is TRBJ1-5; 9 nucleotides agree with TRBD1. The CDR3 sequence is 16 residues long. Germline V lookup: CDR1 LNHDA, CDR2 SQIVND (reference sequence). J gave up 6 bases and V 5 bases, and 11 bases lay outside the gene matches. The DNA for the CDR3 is TGTGCCAGTAGTCCGCGGGACAGGGCGAGAAGTCAGCCCCAGCATTTT. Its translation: CASSPRDRARSQPQHF. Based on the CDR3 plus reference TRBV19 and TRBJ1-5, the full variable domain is DGGITQSPKYLFRKEGQNVTLSCEQNLNHDAMYWYRQDPGQGLRLIYYSQIVNDFQKGDIAEGYSVSREKKESFPLTVTSAQKNPTAFYLCASSPRDRARSQPQHFGDGTRLSIL.

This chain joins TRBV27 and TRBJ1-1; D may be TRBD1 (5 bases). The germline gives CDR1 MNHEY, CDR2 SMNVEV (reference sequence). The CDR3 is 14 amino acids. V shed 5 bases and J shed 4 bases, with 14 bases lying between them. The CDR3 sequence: CASSRAGVVTEAFF. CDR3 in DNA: TGTGCCAGCAGTCGAGCGGGGGTGGTCACTGAAGCTTTCTTT.

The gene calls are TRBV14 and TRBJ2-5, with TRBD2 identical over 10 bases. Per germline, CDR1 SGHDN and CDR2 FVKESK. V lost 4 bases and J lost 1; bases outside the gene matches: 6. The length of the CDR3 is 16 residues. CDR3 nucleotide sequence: TGTGCCAGCAGCCGTATTAGCGGGGGGCGCCAAGAGACCCAGTACTTC. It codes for CASSRISGGRQETQYF.

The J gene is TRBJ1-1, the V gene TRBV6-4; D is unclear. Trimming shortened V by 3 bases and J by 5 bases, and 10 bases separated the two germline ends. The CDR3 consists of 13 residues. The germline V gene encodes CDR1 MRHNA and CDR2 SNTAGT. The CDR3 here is CASSEEGWTEAFF. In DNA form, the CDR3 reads TGTGCCAGCAGTGAGGAGGGCTGGACTGAAGCTTTCTTT.

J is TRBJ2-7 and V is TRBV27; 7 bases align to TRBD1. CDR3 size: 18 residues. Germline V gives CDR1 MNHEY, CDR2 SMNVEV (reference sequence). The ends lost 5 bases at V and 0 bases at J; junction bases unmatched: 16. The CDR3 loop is CASSPLTGVSKSSYEQYF. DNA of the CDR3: TGTGCCAGCAGTCCACTAACAGGGGTCTCTAAGAGCTCCTACGAGCAGTACTTC.

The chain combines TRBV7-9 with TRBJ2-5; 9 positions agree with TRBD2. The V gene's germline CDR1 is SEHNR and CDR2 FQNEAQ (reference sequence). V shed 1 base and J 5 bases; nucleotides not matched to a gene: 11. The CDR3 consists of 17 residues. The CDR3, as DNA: TGTGCCAGCAGCTTAGGGCTCCCGGGACTAGCAGTTGAGACCCAGTACTTC. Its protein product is CASSLGLPGLAVETQYF.

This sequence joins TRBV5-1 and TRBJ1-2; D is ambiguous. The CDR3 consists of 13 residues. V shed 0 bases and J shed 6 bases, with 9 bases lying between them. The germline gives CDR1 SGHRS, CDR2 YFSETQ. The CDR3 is CASSLAGVHGYTF. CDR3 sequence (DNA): TGCGCCAGCAGCTTGGCGGGAGTTCATGGCTACACCTTC.

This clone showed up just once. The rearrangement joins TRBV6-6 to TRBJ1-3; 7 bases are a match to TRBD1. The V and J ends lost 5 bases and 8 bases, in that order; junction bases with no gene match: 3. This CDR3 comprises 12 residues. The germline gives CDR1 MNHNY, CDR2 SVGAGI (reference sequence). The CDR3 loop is CASSDRADTIYF. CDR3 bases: TGTGCCAGCAGTGACAGGGCGGACACCATATATTTT.

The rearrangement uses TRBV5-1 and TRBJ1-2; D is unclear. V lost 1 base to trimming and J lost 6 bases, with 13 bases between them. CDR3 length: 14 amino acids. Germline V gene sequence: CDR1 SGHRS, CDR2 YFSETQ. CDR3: CASSLRGDGDGYTF. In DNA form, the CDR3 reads TGCGCCAGCAGCTTGCGGGGAGACGGAGATGGCTACACCTTC.

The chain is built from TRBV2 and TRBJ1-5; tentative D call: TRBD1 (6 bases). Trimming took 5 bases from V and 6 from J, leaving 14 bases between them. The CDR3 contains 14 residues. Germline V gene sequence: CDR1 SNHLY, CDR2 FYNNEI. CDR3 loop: CASSSTGYSQPQHF. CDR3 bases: TGTGCCAGCAGTTCAACAGGGTATTCTCAGCCCCAGCATTTT.

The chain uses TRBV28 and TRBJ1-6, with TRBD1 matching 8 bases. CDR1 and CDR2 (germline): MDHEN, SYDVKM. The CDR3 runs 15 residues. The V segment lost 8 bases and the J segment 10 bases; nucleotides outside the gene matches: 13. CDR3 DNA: TGTGCCAGCGGAGGAGCGACAGGGGCAGGCTCACCCCTCCACTTT. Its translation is CASGGATGAGSPLHF. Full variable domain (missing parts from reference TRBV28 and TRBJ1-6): DVKVTQSSRYLVKRTGEKVFLECVQDMDHENMFWYRQDPGLGLRLIYFSYDVKMKEKGDIPEGYSVSREKKERFSLILESASTNQTSMYLCASGGATGAGSPLHFGNGTRLTVT.

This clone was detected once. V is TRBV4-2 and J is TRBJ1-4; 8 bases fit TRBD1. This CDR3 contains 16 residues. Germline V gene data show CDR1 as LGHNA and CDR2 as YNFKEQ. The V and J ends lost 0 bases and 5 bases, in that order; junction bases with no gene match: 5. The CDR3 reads CASSQDGGQGNEKLFF. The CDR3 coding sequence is TGTGCCAGCAGCCAAGATGGAGGACAGGGAAATGAAAAACTGTTTTTT.

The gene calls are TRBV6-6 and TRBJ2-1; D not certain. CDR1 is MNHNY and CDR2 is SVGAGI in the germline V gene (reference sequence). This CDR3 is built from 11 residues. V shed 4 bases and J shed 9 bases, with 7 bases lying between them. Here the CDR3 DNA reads TGTGCCAGCAGTTTTCAGGTTGAGCAGTTCTTC. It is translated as CASSFQVEQFF.

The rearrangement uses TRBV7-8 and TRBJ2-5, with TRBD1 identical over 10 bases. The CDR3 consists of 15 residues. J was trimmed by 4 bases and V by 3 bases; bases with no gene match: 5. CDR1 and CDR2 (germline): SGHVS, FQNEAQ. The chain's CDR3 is CASSLGQGILETQYF. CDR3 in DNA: TGTGCCAGCAGCTTGGGACAGGGGATTTTAGAGACCCAGTACTTC.

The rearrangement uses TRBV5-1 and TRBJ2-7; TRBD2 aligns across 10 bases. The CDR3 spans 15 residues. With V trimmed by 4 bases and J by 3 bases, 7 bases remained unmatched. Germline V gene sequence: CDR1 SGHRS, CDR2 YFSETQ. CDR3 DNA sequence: TGCGCCAGCAGCCCAGAACTAGCGGGAATCTACGAGCAGTACTTC. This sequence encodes CASSPELAGIYEQYF. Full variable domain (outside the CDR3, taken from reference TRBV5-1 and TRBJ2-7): KAGVTQTPRYLIKTRGQQVTLSCSPISGHRSVSWYQQTPGQGLQFLFEYFSETQRNKGNFPGRFSGRQFSNSRSEMNVSTLELGDSALYLCASSPELAGIYEQYFGPGTRLTVT.